A selection of T cell receptor beta chains follows, all from one sample in a study of blood T cell repertoires in COVID-19. Assay used: immunoSEQ multiplex PCR; TCRdb lists only in-frame clones, some missing. The data show around 260,000 clones, around 85% seen once. Sequencing was carried out using peripheral blood. The receptors were sampled from a human donor with COVID-19, enrolled during active disease. The donor label of this sample is uncertain. CDR3s include the opening cysteine and the closing phenylalanine or tryptophan. D genes are given only for firm matches. Clone sizes are given selectively: once, few, many, or a class where the clone is expanded.

CDR3 DNA: TGTGCCAGCAGCTTTACGGGACTAGGGTACAATGAGCAGTTCTTC
CDR3 protein: CASSFTGLGYNEQFF
D gene: TRBD2
J gene: TRBJ2-1
clone size: -
V gene: TRBV7-3

CDR3 DNA: TGTGCCAGCAGCCGCCTTGCAGCGGGAGGCACAGATACGCAGTATTTT
CDR3 protein: CASSRLAAGGTDTQYF
D gene: TRBD2
J gene: TRBJ2-3
clone size: -
V gene: TRBV5-6

CDR3 DNA: TGTGCCAGCAGCTTAGAATCCCCGGGACAAGGGCTAGGCGCGTATTTT
CDR3 protein: CASSLESPGQGLGAYF
D gene: -
J gene: TRBJ2-3
clone size: -
V gene: TRBV7-2

CDR3 DNA: TGTGCCAGCAGTTACGGGAGGGACAGAAACACCATATATTTT
CDR3 protein: CASSYGRDRNTIYF
D gene: -
J gene: TRBJ1-3
clone size: -
V gene: TRBV6-6

CDR3 DNA: TGTGCCAGCAGCACCCAGTCACAGGGGTCGAACTATGGCTACACCTTC
CDR3 protein: CASSTQSQGSNYGYTF
D gene: TRBD1
J gene: TRBJ1-2
clone size: -
V gene: TRBV7-9

CDR3 DNA: TGTGCCAGCAGTTGGAGCGGAGCCTACGAGCAGTACTTC
CDR3 protein: CASSWSGAYEQYF
D gene: -
J gene: TRBJ2-7
clone size: -
V gene: TRBV27

CDR3 DNA: TGTGCCAGCAGCGCGGGACCCCTCTTAGGCGAGCAGTACTTC
CDR3 protein: CASSAGPLLGEQYF
D gene: -
J gene: TRBJ2-7
clone size: -
V gene: TRBV11-2

CDR3 DNA: TGTGCCAGCAGCGCGACTAGCGGGAGGGCCGGTGAGCAGTTCTTC
CDR3 protein: CASSATSGRAGEQFF
D gene: TRBD2
J gene: TRBJ2-1
clone size: -
V gene: TRBV2

CDR3 DNA: TGTGCCAGCAGCGCGAGCCTCACTCCAGAGACCCAGTACTTC
CDR3 protein: CASSASLTPETQYF
D gene: -
J gene: TRBJ2-5
clone size: -
V gene: TRBV9

CDR3 DNA: TGTGCCAGCAGCGTATTCACGGGAGGCTTTGAAGAGACCCAGTACTTC
CDR3 protein: CASSVFTGGFEETQYF
D gene: TRBD2
J gene: TRBJ2-5
clone size: -
V gene: TRBV9

CDR3 DNA: TGCAGCGTGCGGGGACAGGGGGCCGGTACCCAGTACTTC
CDR3 protein: CSVRGQGAGTQYF
D gene: TRBD1
J gene: TRBJ2-5
clone size: -
V gene: TRBV29-1

CDR3 DNA: TGTGCCAGCAGCTTGTTTTCGACAGGAGCCTACGAGCAGTACTTC
CDR3 protein: CASSLFSTGAYEQYF
D gene: -
J gene: TRBJ2-7
clone size: -
V gene: TRBV5-6

CDR3 DNA: TGCGCCAGCAGCCCGCAGACAGTTTCTAACCTCCAAGAGACCCAGTACTTC
CDR3 protein: CASSPQTVSNLQETQYF
D gene: -
J gene: TRBJ2-5
clone size: -
V gene: TRBV5-1

CDR3 DNA: TGTGCCAGCAGCTTATCGGAGGGAAACACCATATATTTT
CDR3 protein: CASSLSEGNTIYF
D gene: -
J gene: TRBJ1-3
clone size: -
V gene: TRBV7-9

CDR3 DNA: TGTGCCAGCAGCTTGGGACAGGGGATGAGCACCGGGGAGCTGTTTTTT
CDR3 protein: CASSLGQGMSTGELFF
D gene: TRBD1
J gene: TRBJ2-2
clone size: -
V gene: TRBV11-2

CDR3 DNA: TGCGCCAGCAGCCCCGGGTCAATGGGGGGAACTGAAGCTTTCTTT
CDR3 protein: CASSPGSMGGTEAFF
D gene: -
J gene: TRBJ1-1
clone size: -
V gene: TRBV4-3

CDR3 DNA: TGTGCCAGCAGCCAAAGGGGAGGGCCTTTCGCCCCAAGCTCCTACGAGCAGTACTTC
CDR3 protein: CASSQRGGPFAPSSYEQYF
D gene: TRBD2
J gene: TRBJ2-7
clone size: few
V gene: TRBV3-1/TRBV3-2

CDR3 DNA: TGTGCCAGCAGCGCACCGGGGAATGAAGCTTTCTTT
CDR3 protein: CASSAPGNEAFF
D gene: -
J gene: TRBJ1-1
clone size: -
V gene: TRBV9

CDR3 DNA: TGTGCCAGCAGCCAATCGGCAGGGCAAGAGACCCAGTACTTC
CDR3 protein: CASSQSAGQETQYF
D gene: -
J gene: TRBJ2-5
clone size: once
V gene: TRBV16

CDR3 DNA: TGTGCCAGCCGTCTTTTGGGGGCGGCAGATACGCAGTATTTT
CDR3 protein: CASRLLGAADTQYF
D gene: -
J gene: TRBJ2-3
clone size: -
V gene: TRBV2

CDR3 DNA: TGCGCCAGCAGCCCTCCTCAGGGGGCAACTAATGAAAAACTGTTTTTT
CDR3 protein: CASSPPQGATNEKLFF
D gene: TRBD1
J gene: TRBJ1-4
clone size: -
V gene: TRBV4-1

CDR3 DNA: TGTGCCAGCACCAGGGCTAATGAAAAACTGTTTTTT
CDR3 protein: CASTRANEKLFF
D gene: -
J gene: TRBJ1-4
clone size: few
V gene: TRBV28

CDR3 DNA: TGTGCCAGCAGCCCCCAGGTGGGAGGCCCCCCCGGCCTTGAGCAGTTCTTC
CDR3 protein: CASSPQVGGPPGLEQFF
D gene: -
J gene: TRBJ2-1
clone size: -
V gene: TRBV3-1/TRBV3-2

CDR3 DNA: TGTGCCAGCAGCGCCGGTTTAGGGGCCAATGAGCAGTTCTTC
CDR3 protein: CASSAGLGANEQFF
D gene: -
J gene: TRBJ2-1
clone size: -
V gene: TRBV7-9

CDR3 DNA: TGCGCCAGCAGCCAAGATCTGACTAGCGGGAGGGCCGATGAGCAGTTCTTC
CDR3 protein: CASSQDLTSGRADEQFF
D gene: TRBD2
J gene: TRBJ2-1
clone size: -
V gene: TRBV4-1

CDR3 DNA: TGCAGCGTTGAATCGGTGTTTAGCTCCTATAATTCACCCCTCCACTTT
CDR3 protein: CSVESVFSSYNSPLHF
D gene: -
J gene: TRBJ1-6
clone size: -
V gene: TRBV29-1

CDR3 DNA: TGTGCCAGCAGTGACCGGGGATACTATGGCTACACCTTC
CDR3 protein: CASSDRGYYGYTF
D gene: -
J gene: TRBJ1-2
clone size: -
V gene: TRBV2

CDR3 DNA: TGTGCCAGCAGATATGGACAGGGAGAGCAGCCCCAGCATTTT
CDR3 protein: CASRYGQGEQPQHF
D gene: TRBD1
J gene: TRBJ1-5
clone size: -
V gene: TRBV6-6

CDR3 DNA: TGTGCCAGGAATAAGATAGTAGGGACATCGCACGGGGAGCTGTTTTTT
CDR3 protein: CARNKIVGTSHGELFF
D gene: -
J gene: TRBJ2-2
clone size: -
V gene: TRBV25-1

CDR3 DNA: TGTGCCAGCAGTTTAAGCGGGAGGAGGCGCACCGGGGAGCTGTTTTTT
CDR3 protein: CASSLSGRRRTGELFF
D gene: TRBD2
J gene: TRBJ2-2
clone size: -
V gene: TRBV28

CDR3 DNA: TGTGCCAGCGAATTCCTCCCCTCCCCGGGACAGCCAAGATACGAGCAGTACTTC
CDR3 protein: CASEFLPSPGQPRYEQYF
D gene: -
J gene: TRBJ2-7
clone size: -
V gene: TRBV21-1

CDR3 DNA: TGCGCCAGCAGCTTGGGAACTAGCGGCAGCTCCTACAATGAGCAGTTCTTC
CDR3 protein: CASSLGTSGSSYNEQFF
D gene: TRBD2
J gene: TRBJ2-1
clone size: -
V gene: TRBV5-1

CDR3 DNA: TGTGCCAGCAGCTCGCGGGCCAGGGAGACCCAGTACTTC
CDR3 protein: CASSSRARETQYF
D gene: -
J gene: TRBJ2-5
clone size: -
V gene: TRBV7-2

CDR3 DNA: TGTGCCAGCAGCCAAGGGGGACGATCGAACACTGAAGCTTTCTTT
CDR3 protein: CASSQGGRSNTEAFF
D gene: -
J gene: TRBJ1-1
clone size: -
V gene: TRBV7-3

CDR3 DNA: TGTGCCAGCAGCGCCCGGACTAGCGGGAACAACGAGCAGTACTTC
CDR3 protein: CASSARTSGNNEQYF
D gene: TRBD2
J gene: TRBJ2-7
clone size: -
V gene: TRBV9

CDR3 DNA: TGCGCCAGCAGCGGTAGCGGGTTCACAGATACGCAGTATTTT
CDR3 protein: CASSGSGFTDTQYF
D gene: TRBD2
J gene: TRBJ2-3
clone size: -
V gene: TRBV5-1

CDR3 DNA: TGTGCCACTAACCGATGGGACAGGGGGCCGAGTGAGCAGTTCTTC
CDR3 protein: CATNRWDRGPSEQFF
D gene: TRBD1
J gene: TRBJ2-1
clone size: -
V gene: TRBV24-1

CDR3 DNA: TGCGCCAGCAGCCAAGGAGGAGGGGACACAGATACGCAGTATTTT
CDR3 protein: CASSQGGGDTDTQYF
D gene: -
J gene: TRBJ2-3
clone size: -
V gene: TRBV4-3

CDR3 DNA: TGTGCCAGCAGTTACAGCAGGGATTCCACAGATACGCAGTATTTT
CDR3 protein: CASSYSRDSTDTQYF
D gene: -
J gene: TRBJ2-3
clone size: -
V gene: TRBV6-5

CDR3 DNA: TGTGCCAGCAGCTCGGGGGAGAGAGGCTACACCTTC
CDR3 protein: CASSSGERGYTF
D gene: -
J gene: TRBJ1-2
clone size: -
V gene: TRBV11-2

CDR3 DNA: TGTGCCAGCAGCTTAATGGACAGGGGGAAAGCTTTCTTT
CDR3 protein: CASSLMDRGKAFF
D gene: TRBD1
J gene: TRBJ1-1
clone size: -
V gene: TRBV7-3

CDR3 DNA: TGCAGCGTTGAGGTTGGACAGGGTACGCAGTATTTT
CDR3 protein: CSVEVGQGTQYF
D gene: TRBD1
J gene: TRBJ2-3
clone size: -
V gene: TRBV29-1

CDR3 DNA: TGTGCCAGCAGCTCCCTAGCGGGAAACCAAGAGACCCAGTACTTC
CDR3 protein: CASSSLAGNQETQYF
D gene: TRBD2
J gene: TRBJ2-5
clone size: -
V gene: TRBV7-6

CDR3 DNA: TGTGCCACCAGTGATTCCCTCCCCTCAGCGGGAGGGGCAGATACGCAGTATTTT
CDR3 protein: CATSDSLPSAGGADTQYF
D gene: TRBD2
J gene: TRBJ2-3
clone size: -
V gene: TRBV24-1

CDR3 DNA: TGTGCCTGGGATAGCGGACTAGCGGCCTACGAGCAGTACTTC
CDR3 protein: CAWDSGLAAYEQYF
D gene: TRBD2
J gene: TRBJ2-7
clone size: -
V gene: TRBV30

CDR3 DNA: TGTGCCAGCAGCTCCCAGCGGGAGGCCCTCCTCAATGAGCAGTTCTTC
CDR3 protein: CASSSQREALLNEQFF
D gene: TRBD2
J gene: TRBJ2-1
clone size: -
V gene: TRBV13

CDR3 DNA: TGTGCCAGCACCGAGACATTGAATTCACCCCTCCACTTT
CDR3 protein: CASTETLNSPLHF
D gene: -
J gene: TRBJ1-6
clone size: -
V gene: TRBV6-5

CDR3 DNA: TGTGCCAGCTCGCCGATGACAGGAATGAACACTGAAGCTTTCTTT
CDR3 protein: CASSPMTGMNTEAFF
D gene: -
J gene: TRBJ1-1
clone size: few
V gene: TRBV18

CDR3 DNA: TGTGCCAGCAGTGAAGCGCAGGGACTAGCGACGCAGGAGACCCAGTACTTC
CDR3 protein: CASSEAQGLATQETQYF
D gene: TRBD2
J gene: TRBJ2-5
clone size: once
V gene: TRBV2

CDR3 DNA: TGTGCCAGCTCACCGGACAGGGGACAAGAGACCCAGTACTTC
CDR3 protein: CASSPDRGQETQYF
D gene: TRBD1
J gene: TRBJ2-5
clone size: -
V gene: TRBV18

CDR3 DNA: TGTGCCAGCAGTTCCACAGGGGACCCCAAAAACATTCAGTACTTC
CDR3 protein: CASSSTGDPKNIQYF
D gene: TRBD1
J gene: TRBJ2-4
clone size: -
V gene: TRBV28

CDR3 DNA: TGTGCCAGCAGTGAAGTGTTGGGACAGGGTACCAATGAGCAGTTCTTC
CDR3 protein: CASSEVLGQGTNEQFF
D gene: TRBD1
J gene: TRBJ2-1
clone size: -
V gene: TRBV6-1